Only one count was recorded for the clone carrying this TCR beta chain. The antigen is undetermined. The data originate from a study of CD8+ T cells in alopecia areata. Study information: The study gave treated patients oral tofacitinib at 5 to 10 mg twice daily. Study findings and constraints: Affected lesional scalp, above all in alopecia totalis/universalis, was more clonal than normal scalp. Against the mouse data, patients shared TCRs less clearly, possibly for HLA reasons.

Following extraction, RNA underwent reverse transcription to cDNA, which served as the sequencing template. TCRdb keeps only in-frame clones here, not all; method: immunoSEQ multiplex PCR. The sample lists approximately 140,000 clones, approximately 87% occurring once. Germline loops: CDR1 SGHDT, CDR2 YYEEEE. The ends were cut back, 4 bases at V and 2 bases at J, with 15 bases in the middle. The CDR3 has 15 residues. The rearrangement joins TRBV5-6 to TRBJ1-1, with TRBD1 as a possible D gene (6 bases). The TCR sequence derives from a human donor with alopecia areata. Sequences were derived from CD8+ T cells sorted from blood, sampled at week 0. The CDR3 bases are TGTGCCAGCAGCCTCACACTGACAGGTAACACTGAAGCTTTCTTT. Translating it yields CASSLTLTGNTEAFF. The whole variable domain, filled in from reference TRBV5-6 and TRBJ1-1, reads DAGVTQSPTHLIKTRGQQVTLRCSPKSGHDTVSWYQQALGQGPQFIFQYYEEEERQRGNFPDRFSGHQFPNYSSELNVNALLLGDSALYLCASSLTLTGNTEAFFGQGTRLTVV.